The rows below give T cell receptor beta chains drawn from one sample of a study of radiotherapy plus CTLA-4 blockade in lung cancer. Repertoires were generated with immunoSEQ multiplex PCR, while TCRdb's copy carries only in-frame clones and drops some. The repertoire has some 66,000 clones, around 86% of them found once; the top ten carry approximately 4.1%. The sample was peripheral blood, taken from a patient treated with radiotherapy plus ipilimumab. The receptors were sampled from a human donor with non-small cell lung cancer who had a partial response to radiotherapy plus ipilimumab. Each CDR3 is given with its conserved first and last residue. A D gene is named only where the DNA matches it firmly. Part of the rows lack a size; the others show once, few, many or a class for expanded clones.

d_gene: TRBD2; v_gene: TRBV5-4; abundance: few; j_gene: TRBJ2-7; CDR3nt: TGTGCCAGCAGACCACCCACTAGCGGGATAAGCGAGCAGTACTTC; CDR3aa: CASRPPTSGISEQYF
d_gene: TRBD1; v_gene: TRBV28; abundance: -; j_gene: TRBJ2-7; CDR3nt: TGTGCCAGCAGTCGACAGGGGGCTCTCTACGAGCAGTACTTC; CDR3aa: CASSRQGALYEQYF
d_gene: -; v_gene: TRBV10-3; abundance: -; j_gene: TRBJ1-2; CDR3nt: TGTGCCATCAGGCGGGGGAACTATGGCTACACCTTC; CDR3aa: CAIRRGNYGYTF
d_gene: TRBD1; v_gene: TRBV7-9; abundance: once; j_gene: TRBJ2-5; CDR3nt: TGTGCCAGCAGCCCGGGACAGGGGTTCCAAGAGACCCAGTACTTC; CDR3aa: CASSPGQGFQETQYF
d_gene: TRBD2; v_gene: TRBV28; abundance: -; j_gene: TRBJ2-1; CDR3nt: TGTGCCAGCAGTTTACCGCGGGAGGGCCTAAGTGAGCAGTTCTTC; CDR3aa: CASSLPREGLSEQFF
d_gene: -; v_gene: TRBV27; abundance: few; j_gene: TRBJ2-3; CDR3nt: TGTGCCAGCAGTCTAAGCACAGATACGCAGTATTTT; CDR3aa: CASSLSTDTQYF
d_gene: -; v_gene: TRBV11-2; abundance: -; j_gene: TRBJ2-7; CDR3nt: TGTGCCAGCAGCTTATTGGGGGGTTTTGGGGGGAGCGAGCAGTACTTC; CDR3aa: CASSLLGGFGGSEQYF
d_gene: TRBD2; v_gene: TRBV4-1; abundance: few; j_gene: TRBJ2-5; CDR3nt: TGCGCCAGCAGCCAAGATGGGACTAGCGGGAGAGGGGAGACCCAGTACTTC; CDR3aa: CASSQDGTSGRGETQYF
d_gene: TRBD2; v_gene: TRBV27; abundance: -; j_gene: TRBJ2-5; CDR3nt: TGTGCCAGCAGTATGACTAGCGGGACGATCCACGAGACCCAGTACTTC; CDR3aa: CASSMTSGTIHETQYF
d_gene: -; v_gene: TRBV9; abundance: once; j_gene: TRBJ2-2; CDR3nt: TGTGCCAGCAGCGTGCGGGGATATCCCGGGGAGCTGTTTTTT; CDR3aa: CASSVRGYPGELFF
d_gene: -; v_gene: TRBV5-1; abundance: -; j_gene: TRBJ2-4; CDR3nt: TGCGCCAGCAGCTTGAAGAGTAGCGAAAACATTCAGTACTTC; CDR3aa: CASSLKSSENIQYF
d_gene: TRBD2; v_gene: TRBV15; abundance: -; j_gene: TRBJ2-1; CDR3nt: TGTGCCACCAACCCGGGGGGTAGAGATGAGCAGTTCTTC; CDR3aa: CATNPGGRDEQFF
d_gene: -; v_gene: TRBV2; abundance: -; j_gene: TRBJ2-4; CDR3nt: TGTGCCAGCAGTGAAGAGAGATACTTTCAGTACTTC; CDR3aa: CASSEERYFQYF
d_gene: -; v_gene: TRBV7-2; abundance: once; j_gene: TRBJ1-1; CDR3nt: TGTGCCAGCAGCTTCAACATGAACACTGAAGCTTTCTTT; CDR3aa: CASSFNMNTEAFF
d_gene: TRBD2; v_gene: TRBV7-9; abundance: -; j_gene: TRBJ2-5; CDR3nt: TGTGCCAGCAGCTACACCTCCCGGGGGGGTCAAGAGACCCAGTACTTC; CDR3aa: CASSYTSRGGQETQYF
d_gene: TRBD1; v_gene: TRBV6-5; abundance: once; j_gene: TRBJ1-1; CDR3nt: TGTGCCAGCAGTTACTCTACAGGGGGGAGAACTGAAGCTTTCTTT; CDR3aa: CASSYSTGGRTEAFF
d_gene: TRBD1; v_gene: TRBV5-1; abundance: -; j_gene: TRBJ1-3; CDR3nt: TGCGCCAGCAGCTTGGCGGGACAGGGACCTGGAAACACCATATATTTT; CDR3aa: CASSLAGQGPGNTIYF
d_gene: TRBD2; v_gene: TRBV4-2; abundance: -; j_gene: TRBJ2-1; CDR3nt: TGTGCCAGCAGCCCTTTTAGCGGGAACTCCTACAATGAGCAGTTCTTC; CDR3aa: CASSPFSGNSYNEQFF
d_gene: TRBD1; v_gene: TRBV6-4; abundance: -; j_gene: TRBJ2-6; CDR3nt: TGTGCCAGCAGTGAGGGCGGACAGGGTTCTGGTGGGGCCAACGTCCTGACTTTC; CDR3aa: CASSEGGQGSGGANVLTF
d_gene: TRBD1; v_gene: TRBV27; abundance: -; j_gene: TRBJ1-5; CDR3nt: TGTGCCAGCAGCAGAACAGGGGATCAGCCCCAGCATTTT; CDR3aa: CASSRTGDQPQHF
d_gene: -; v_gene: TRBV6-6; abundance: -; j_gene: TRBJ2-1; CDR3nt: TGTGCCAGCAGTTACGCGGCTAGGAGTCCCGATGAGCAGTTCTTC; CDR3aa: CASSYAARSPDEQFF
d_gene: TRBD2; v_gene: TRBV7-9; abundance: -; j_gene: TRBJ2-1; CDR3nt: TGTGCCAGCAGCCAGTGGACTAGCGCCTTCTCCTACAATGAGCAGTTCTTC; CDR3aa: CASSQWTSAFSYNEQFF
d_gene: -; v_gene: TRBV7-2; abundance: -; j_gene: TRBJ2-2; CDR3nt: TGTGCCAGCCGGACCGGGCGGGACGGCACCGGGGAGCTGTTTTTT; CDR3aa: CASRTGRDGTGELFF
d_gene: -; v_gene: TRBV7-6; abundance: -; j_gene: TRBJ2-5; CDR3nt: TGTGCCAGCAGCCTAGGCGGGGGCAGGGAGACCCAGTACTTC; CDR3aa: CASSLGGGRETQYF
d_gene: -; v_gene: TRBV2; abundance: -; j_gene: TRBJ1-2; CDR3nt: TGTGCCAGCAGTGACAGGGATTTGGTCTACACCTTC; CDR3aa: CASSDRDLVYTF
d_gene: TRBD1; v_gene: TRBV9; abundance: -; j_gene: TRBJ2-7; CDR3nt: TGTGCCAGCAGCGTAGGACAGGGGAGCGAGCAGTACTTC; CDR3aa: CASSVGQGSEQYF
d_gene: -; v_gene: TRBV6-1; abundance: few; j_gene: TRBJ2-7; CDR3nt: TGTGCCAGCAGTCAGAGGGGGGGCCTTCCCTACGAGCAGTACTTC; CDR3aa: CASSQRGGLPYEQYF
d_gene: TRBD2; v_gene: TRBV6-6; abundance: -; j_gene: TRBJ2-5; CDR3nt: TGTGCCAGCAGTTCGGGACTAGCCGGAGAGACCCAGTACTTC; CDR3aa: CASSSGLAGETQYF
d_gene: -; v_gene: TRBV5-1; abundance: once; j_gene: TRBJ2-3; CDR3nt: TGCGCCAGCAGCTTGGCCAACAGCAGAGGGGATACGCAGTATTTT; CDR3aa: CASSLANSRGDTQYF
d_gene: -; v_gene: TRBV29-1; abundance: -; j_gene: TRBJ1-1; CDR3nt: TGCAGCGTTGATCTGGGGCAGAAGAACACTGAAGCTTTCTTT; CDR3aa: CSVDLGQKNTEAFF
d_gene: TRBD1; v_gene: TRBV2; abundance: once; j_gene: TRBJ2-5; CDR3nt: TGTGCCAGCAAAGGGGGACAGGGTGGCGAGACCCAGTACTTC; CDR3aa: CASKGGQGGETQYF
d_gene: TRBD1; v_gene: TRBV5-1; abundance: -; j_gene: TRBJ1-2; CDR3nt: TGCGCCAGCAGCTTGGCCGAAGGCAGGGGGCCTGCGAATGGCTACACCTTC; CDR3aa: CASSLAEGRGPANGYTF
d_gene: TRBD1; v_gene: TRBV7-3; abundance: once; j_gene: TRBJ1-1; CDR3nt: TGTGCCAGCAGCGCTACAGGGGGGAACACTGAAGCTTTCTTT; CDR3aa: CASSATGGNTEAFF
d_gene: TRBD1; v_gene: TRBV29-1; abundance: -; j_gene: TRBJ2-7; CDR3nt: TGCAGCGTTGCCCTACGGACAGGGGGGATATACGAGCAGTACTTC; CDR3aa: CSVALRTGGIYEQYF
d_gene: -; v_gene: TRBV27; abundance: -; j_gene: TRBJ2-2; CDR3nt: TGTGCCAGCAGTCCTACGACAGGTTACGGGGAGCTGTTTTTT; CDR3aa: CASSPTTGYGELFF
d_gene: -; v_gene: TRBV7-8; abundance: -; j_gene: TRBJ1-2; CDR3nt: TGTGCCAGCAGCTTAGAGGGCAGGGGAGATGGCTACACCTTC; CDR3aa: CASSLEGRGDGYTF
d_gene: TRBD2; v_gene: TRBV9; abundance: -; j_gene: TRBJ2-1; CDR3nt: TGTGCCAGCAGCCCCGGGACTAGCGGGAGGGTCTACAATGAGCAGTTCTTC; CDR3aa: CASSPGTSGRVYNEQFF
d_gene: TRBD2; v_gene: TRBV27; abundance: -; j_gene: TRBJ2-1; CDR3nt: TGTGCCAGCAGTCTAACTAGCGGGAATCGCAATGAGCAGTTCTTC; CDR3aa: CASSLTSGNRNEQFF
d_gene: TRBD1; v_gene: TRBV9; abundance: few; j_gene: TRBJ2-7; CDR3nt: TGTGCCAGCAGCGTAGAAGGGACAGGGGGCTACGAGCAGTACTTC; CDR3aa: CASSVEGTGGYEQYF
d_gene: -; v_gene: TRBV10-3; abundance: -; j_gene: TRBJ1-5; CDR3nt: TGTGCCATCAGTGAGTCGGCAGGGGTCCAGCCCCAGCATTTT; CDR3aa: CAISESAGVQPQHF
d_gene: -; v_gene: TRBV30; abundance: -; j_gene: TRBJ1-4; CDR3nt: TGTGCCTGGAGTCGCGGCTCCTTCCCCCAAAAACTGTTTTTT; CDR3aa: CAWSRGSFPQKLFF
d_gene: -; v_gene: TRBV10-1; abundance: -; j_gene: TRBJ1-1; CDR3nt: TGCGCCAGCAGTGGACAGATGAACACTGAAGCTTTCTTT; CDR3aa: CASSGQMNTEAFF
d_gene: TRBD2; v_gene: TRBV11-3; abundance: -; j_gene: TRBJ2-1; CDR3nt: TGTGCCAGCAGCTTAGGATCCGGGACTAGCGGGACTAATGAGCAGTTCTTC; CDR3aa: CASSLGSGTSGTNEQFF
d_gene: TRBD2; v_gene: TRBV28; abundance: -; j_gene: TRBJ2-7; CDR3nt: TGTGCCAGCAGGCTAGGACTAGCGGGTTTGGGGGAGCAGTACTTC; CDR3aa: CASRLGLAGLGEQYF
d_gene: TRBD2; v_gene: TRBV18; abundance: -; j_gene: TRBJ2-1; CDR3nt: TGTGCCAGCTCACCACCGATGGCGGGAGGCAATGAGCAGTTCTTC; CDR3aa: CASSPPMAGGNEQFF